The TCR beta chain under discussion was sequenced for a study of identical twins. Study-wide findings and caveats: Out-of-frame beta chain sequences displayed weaker excess sharing between twins.

This clonotype was seen more than once but under ten times. The antigen is unknown. CDR3 length equals 13 residues. Germline lookup yields CDR1 SGHDT and CDR2 YYEEEE. V lost 6 bases, J lost 3 bases, and 13 bases lay in between. TCRdb called the 5' RACE reads again in MiXCR, with one record for every CDR3 protein. The repertoire consists of 300,000 to 350,000 distinct CDR3 sequences, with around an eighth occurring once and the leading ten covering approximately 7.9%. The sample was also linked to a second study, of yellow fever vaccine responses in identical twins.

Source material: CD8+ T cells sorted from blood. The clonotype was recovered from a woman under 30 in good health. This chain links TRBV5-6 with TRBJ2-7; TRBD2 is a possible D gene (6 bases). CDR3 protein: CASKSAGSYEQYV. The CDR3 region has the DNA TGTGCCAGCAAGAGCGCCGGGAGCTACGAGCAGTACGTC.